Included here is one T cell receptor beta chain sequence, with context. Its antigen is unknown. This entry comes from a study of beta chain features in type 1 diabetes. General observations from the study: VDJ junctions sequenced from type 1 diabetes patients showed fewer insertions and more deletions.

Via the markers CD45RO/CCR7/CD25/CD127/CD95/CD27, stem cell-like memory, regulatory, central memory and naive CD4+ cells were sorted. Expressed TCRB transcripts were sequenced because the entire RNA isolate underwent reverse transcription. TCRdb's copy holds only in-frame clones and misses some; the assay was immunoSEQ multiplex PCR. The table has 300,000 to 450,000 clones, around 20% seen once. The clonotype comes from a woman aged 18-29 years in good health. The specimen sequenced was naive CD4+ T cells from blood.

As DNA, the CDR3 is TGTGCCAGTAGATACCCGGGACTCCATTATGGCTACACCTTC. Its translation is CASRYPGLHYGYTF. V usage is TRBV19 and J usage is TRBJ1-2; D may be TRBD1 (5 bases). The CDR3 is 14 residues long. Germline loops: CDR1 LNHDA, CDR2 SQIVND (reference sequence). Trimming removed 6 bases from V and 5 bases from J, with 16 bases in between.